This T cell receptor beta chain was observed in a study of beta chain features in type 1 diabetes. At the level of the study: The patient and healthy donor groups were comparable for age, gender and cell yields.

Concerning this clone itself: Its antigen is not known.

Study-level points and caveats: Shorter TCRB CDR3s, moderately but significantly so, were found in Type 1 diabetes patients in all four CD4+ subsets. Researchers could not determine here whether HLA type influences TCRB rearrangement.

Every isolated RNA sample was fully reverse transcribed, so sequencing captured expressed TCRB transcripts. Sequencing produced, on average, around 980,000 reads for the stem cell-like memory T cell samples. Using immunoSEQ multiplex PCR, the repertoire was profiled, and TCRdb retains in-frame clones only, with some absent. The sample lists tens of thousands of clones; 68% were seen once. V lost 4 bases and J lost 4; bases outside the gene matches: 15. The CDR3 spans 17 residues. The germline V gene encodes CDR1 SGHNT and CDR2 YYREEE (reference sequence). The J gene is TRBJ2-5, the V gene TRBV5-4; TRBD2 matches 8 bases. The sequenced material came from stem cell memory CD4+ T cells from blood. This receptor was obtained from a woman between 35 and 50 years old with type 1 diabetes. This CDR3 is CASSQDLASGPLETQYF. The CDR3 DNA is TGTGCCAGCAGCCAAGATCTGGCTAGCGGGCCCTTAGAGACCCAGTACTTC.